Here is one T cell receptor beta chain with its context. PCR was performed using 60 Vbeta and 13 Jbeta primers. The data were produced by immunoSEQ multiplex PCR, yet TCRdb's version contains in-frame clones alone and is incomplete. The table lists fewer than 200,000 clones, around 80% of them singletons. The source of the sample is a study of cytomegalovirus exposure and HLA in healthy donors. V was pared by 0 bases and J by 1 base, with 14 bases of the junction left unmatched. CDR3 length: 19 amino acids. Germline V gene data show CDR1 as SGDLS and CDR2 as YYNGEE. The receptor was derived from a woman aged 50 to 60 in good health and CMV-seropositive. The J gene is TRBJ1-2, the V gene TRBV9; 8 bases are shared with TRBD1. The sequenced material came from PBMCs. CDR3 amino acids: CASSVDPEGQGLSNYGYTF. Written as DNA, the CDR3 is TGTGCCAGCAGCGTAGACCCGGAAGGACAGGGACTCAGTAACTATGGCTACACCTTC. Based on the CDR3 plus reference TRBV9 and TRBJ1-2, the full variable domain is DSGVTQTPKHLITATGQRVTLRCSPRSGDLSVYWYQQSLDQGLQFLIQYYNGEERAKGNILERFSAQQFPDLHSELNLSSLELGDSALYFCASSVDPEGQGLSNYGYTFGSGTRLTVV.